These T cell receptor beta chains were read from a single sample in a study of shared clonotypes between healthy human individuals. Sequenced by immunoSEQ multiplex PCR; TCRdb stores in-frame clones only, minus some. The sample holds about 2 million clones, about 95% seen once. Sequenced material: naive CD8+ T cells sorted from blood. The source is a man younger than 30 in good health. Each CDR3 is given with its conserved first and last residue. Each record gives: D gene, V gene, clone size, J gene, CDR3 protein, CDR3 DNA. A D gene is named only where the DNA matches it firmly. The size of a clone is reported for some rows only, either as once, few or many, or as a class for expanded clones.

D gene: -
V gene: TRBV4-1
clone size: -
J gene: TRBJ2-2
CDR3 protein: CASSQGFIGDGELFF
CDR3 DNA: TGCGCCAGCAGCCAAGGCTTTATCGGGGACGGGGAGCTGTTTTTT

D gene: -
V gene: TRBV28
clone size: -
J gene: TRBJ1-1
CDR3 protein: CASSLPEGRTEAFF
CDR3 DNA: TGTGCCAGCAGTCTCCCCGAGGGGAGGACTGAAGCTTTCTTT

D gene: -
V gene: TRBV9
clone size: once
J gene: TRBJ2-3
CDR3 protein: CASSEEGTVADTQYF
CDR3 DNA: TGTGCCAGCAGCGAGGAGGGGACTGTGGCAGATACGCAGTATTTT

D gene: TRBD1
V gene: TRBV2
clone size: once
J gene: TRBJ2-4
CDR3 protein: CASSGTEAKNIQYF
CDR3 DNA: TGTGCCAGCTCCGGGACAGAAGCCAAAAACATTCAGTACTTC

D gene: -
V gene: TRBV7-2
clone size: -
J gene: TRBJ2-7
CDR3 protein: CASSLGTLPYEQYF
CDR3 DNA: TGTGCCAGCAGCTTAGGTACCCTACCCTACGAGCAGTACTTC

D gene: -
V gene: TRBV6-5
clone size: -
J gene: TRBJ2-7
CDR3 protein: CASRTDSRYEQYF
CDR3 DNA: TGTGCCAGCAGGACGGATAGTAGGTACGAGCAGTACTTC

D gene: -
V gene: TRBV2
clone size: -
J gene: TRBJ1-6
CDR3 protein: CASSVTGSNSPLHF
CDR3 DNA: TGTGCCAGCAGTGTGACAGGTAGCAATTCACCCCTCCACTTT

D gene: TRBD2
V gene: TRBV5-1
clone size: -
J gene: TRBJ2-5
CDR3 protein: CASSLLAEWETQYF
CDR3 DNA: TGCGCCAGCAGCTTACTAGCGGAGTGGGAGACCCAGTACTTC

D gene: TRBD1
V gene: TRBV6-6
clone size: -
J gene: TRBJ2-5
CDR3 protein: CASSYSTGVTQYF
CDR3 DNA: TGTGCCAGCAGTTACTCGACAGGGGTGACCCAGTACTTC

D gene: -
V gene: TRBV6-5
clone size: -
J gene: TRBJ2-1
CDR3 protein: CASSYVGAYNEQFF
CDR3 DNA: TGTGCCAGCAGTTACGTGGGTGCCTACAATGAGCAGTTCTTC

D gene: -
V gene: TRBV6-6
clone size: -
J gene: TRBJ2-2
CDR3 protein: CASSYGVTGGELFF
CDR3 DNA: TGTGCCAGCAGTTACGGTGTGACAGGCGGGGAGCTGTTTTTT

D gene: -
V gene: TRBV28
clone size: -
J gene: TRBJ1-2
CDR3 protein: CASSPTTGNYGYTF
CDR3 DNA: TGTGCCAGCAGCCCTACCACAGGGAACTATGGCTACACCTTC

D gene: -
V gene: TRBV7-9
clone size: -
J gene: TRBJ2-5
CDR3 protein: CASSPPVGSLETQYF
CDR3 DNA: TGTGCCAGCAGCCCCCCCGTGGGAAGCTTGGAGACCCAGTACTTC

D gene: -
V gene: TRBV5-4
clone size: -
J gene: TRBJ2-7
CDR3 protein: CASKGGNAYEQYF
CDR3 DNA: TGTGCCAGCAAAGGCGGGAACGCCTACGAGCAGTACTTC

D gene: TRBD2
V gene: TRBV4-1
clone size: -
J gene: TRBJ2-1
CDR3 protein: CASSQVLAGGGEQFF
CDR3 DNA: TGCGCCAGCAGCCAAGTATTAGCGGGAGGCGGTGAGCAGTTCTTC

D gene: TRBD2
V gene: TRBV18
clone size: -
J gene: TRBJ2-1
CDR3 protein: CASSPGLAETTNLYNEQFF
CDR3 DNA: TGTGCCAGCTCACCAGGACTAGCGGAGACAACTAACCTTTACAATGAGCAGTTCTTC

D gene: -
V gene: TRBV5-8
clone size: once
J gene: TRBJ2-7
CDR3 protein: CASSLPGFTYEQYF
CDR3 DNA: TGTGCCAGCAGCTTGCCAGGGTTTACCTACGAGCAGTACTTC

D gene: TRBD2
V gene: TRBV7-8
clone size: -
J gene: TRBJ2-3
CDR3 protein: CASSLSATSGTTDTQYF
CDR3 DNA: TGTGCCAGCAGCTTATCGGCGACTAGCGGGACCACAGATACGCAGTATTTT

D gene: -
V gene: TRBV5-6
clone size: -
J gene: TRBJ2-6
CDR3 protein: CASSPALAGANVLTF
CDR3 DNA: TGTGCCAGCAGCCCAGCCTTGGCTGGGGCCAACGTCCTGACTTTC

D gene: -
V gene: TRBV5-4
clone size: -
J gene: TRBJ2-1
CDR3 protein: CASSLDGEQFF
CDR3 DNA: TGTGCCAGCAGCCTCGACGGGGAGCAGTTCTTC

D gene: -
V gene: TRBV30
clone size: -
J gene: TRBJ2-7
CDR3 protein: CAWSVGITGTREQYF
CDR3 DNA: TGTGCCTGGAGTGTAGGGATAACCGGGACGCGCGAGCAGTACTTC

D gene: -
V gene: TRBV9
clone size: -
J gene: TRBJ2-3
CDR3 protein: CASSVEAQWSTDTQYF
CDR3 DNA: TGTGCCAGCAGCGTAGAAGCCCAGTGGAGCACAGATACGCAGTATTTT

D gene: TRBD1
V gene: TRBV9
clone size: -
J gene: TRBJ1-2
CDR3 protein: CASSAWDSKTTNYGYTF
CDR3 DNA: TGTGCCAGCAGCGCCTGGGACAGCAAAACTACTAACTATGGCTACACCTTC

D gene: TRBD1
V gene: TRBV4-1
clone size: -
J gene: TRBJ1-1
CDR3 protein: CASSQDGTGVLGAFF
CDR3 DNA: TGCGCCAGCAGCCAAGACGGGACAGGGGTCTTGGGGGCTTTCTTT

D gene: -
V gene: TRBV29-1
clone size: -
J gene: TRBJ2-1
CDR3 protein: CSVEKRDNTDEQFF
CDR3 DNA: TGCAGCGTTGAAAAGAGAGATAATACCGATGAGCAGTTCTTC

D gene: -
V gene: TRBV27
clone size: -
J gene: TRBJ2-7
CDR3 protein: CASSLSDGVYEQYF
CDR3 DNA: TGTGCCAGCAGTTTATCAGACGGCGTCTACGAGCAGTACTTC

D gene: TRBD1
V gene: TRBV28
clone size: -
J gene: TRBJ1-5
CDR3 protein: CASSLDREGLSNQPQHF
CDR3 DNA: TGTGCCAGCAGTTTAGACAGGGAGGGACTAAGCAATCAGCCCCAGCATTTT

D gene: TRBD1
V gene: TRBV13
clone size: -
J gene: TRBJ2-6
CDR3 protein: CASSQDPGQGETGANVLTF
CDR3 DNA: TGTGCCAGCAGCCAAGATCCGGGACAGGGGGAGACTGGGGCCAACGTCCTGACTTTC

D gene: -
V gene: TRBV13
clone size: -
J gene: TRBJ2-7
CDR3 protein: CASSLDRHHEQYF
CDR3 DNA: TGTGCCAGCAGCTTAGACAGGCACCACGAGCAGTACTTC

D gene: TRBD2
V gene: TRBV4-3
clone size: -
J gene: TRBJ2-1
CDR3 protein: CASSPLAGNAEQFF
CDR3 DNA: TGCGCCAGCAGCCCCCTAGCGGGAAACGCTGAGCAGTTCTTC

D gene: -
V gene: TRBV7-9
clone size: -
J gene: TRBJ1-1
CDR3 protein: CASSPPGWGTMDTEAFF
CDR3 DNA: TGTGCCAGCAGTCCCCCTGGGTGGGGCACTATGGACACTGAAGCTTTCTTT

D gene: -
V gene: TRBV4-3
clone size: -
J gene: TRBJ2-3
CDR3 protein: CASSEDRETDTQYF
CDR3 DNA: TGCGCCAGCAGCGAGGACCGGGAGACAGATACGCAGTATTTT

D gene: TRBD1
V gene: TRBV7-9
clone size: once
J gene: TRBJ1-2
CDR3 protein: CASSQSDRDWDGYTF
CDR3 DNA: TGTGCCAGCAGCCAGTCGGACAGGGATTGGGATGGCTACACCTTC

D gene: TRBD1
V gene: TRBV7-9
clone size: -
J gene: TRBJ2-6
CDR3 protein: CASSPRTGWILSGANVLTF
CDR3 DNA: TGTGCCAGCAGCCCCAGGACAGGGTGGATTCTCTCTGGGGCCAACGTCCTGACTTTC

D gene: -
V gene: TRBV10-2
clone size: once
J gene: TRBJ2-5
CDR3 protein: CASSEAGYETQYF
CDR3 DNA: TGCGCCAGCAGTGAGGCTGGGTACGAGACCCAGTACTTC

D gene: -
V gene: TRBV29-1
clone size: -
J gene: TRBJ2-1
CDR3 protein: CSVETWEQFF
CDR3 DNA: TGCAGCGTTGAAACGTGGGAGCAGTTCTTC

D gene: -
V gene: TRBV7-9
clone size: -
J gene: TRBJ1-1
CDR3 protein: CASSLAWGFGTEGAFF
CDR3 DNA: TGTGCCAGCAGCTTAGCGTGGGGTTTCGGGACTGAAGGAGCTTTCTTT

D gene: -
V gene: TRBV7-9
clone size: -
J gene: TRBJ1-1
CDR3 protein: CASSSGGKNTEAFF
CDR3 DNA: TGTGCCAGCAGCTCAGGCGGAAAAAACACTGAAGCTTTCTTT

D gene: TRBD2
V gene: TRBV30
clone size: -
J gene: TRBJ2-2
CDR3 protein: CACQGGAGGSNTGELFF
CDR3 DNA: TGTGCCTGCCAAGGTGGAGCGGGGGGGTCGAACACCGGGGAGCTGTTTTTT

D gene: -
V gene: TRBV30
clone size: -
J gene: TRBJ1-4
CDR3 protein: CAWSDSFGWQKNEKLFF
CDR3 DNA: TGTGCCTGGAGTGATTCCTTTGGTTGGCAGAAGAATGAAAAACTGTTTTTT

D gene: TRBD2
V gene: TRBV29-1
clone size: -
J gene: TRBJ2-3
CDR3 protein: CSVVLPGTSGTDTQYF
CDR3 DNA: TGCAGCGTTGTTCTTCCTGGGACTAGCGGCACAGATACGCAGTATTTT

D gene: -
V gene: TRBV30
clone size: -
J gene: TRBJ2-7
CDR3 protein: CAWRDFSGATYEQYF
CDR3 DNA: TGTGCCTGGAGAGACTTTTCGGGGGCGACCTACGAGCAGTACTTC

D gene: TRBD1
V gene: TRBV7-9
clone size: once
J gene: TRBJ2-7
CDR3 protein: CASSENAGTGLAEQYF
CDR3 DNA: TGTGCCAGCAGCGAAAACGCCGGGACAGGGCTCGCCGAGCAGTACTTC

D gene: TRBD1
V gene: TRBV27
clone size: -
J gene: TRBJ1-2
CDR3 protein: CASSLKPGQAVGYGYTF
CDR3 DNA: TGTGCCAGCAGTTTAAAACCCGGACAGGCGGTCGGCTATGGCTACACCTTC

D gene: -
V gene: TRBV30
clone size: -
J gene: TRBJ2-3
CDR3 protein: CAWFSPLPQGDTDTQYF
CDR3 DNA: TGTGCCTGGTTTTCCCCCCTGCCACAGGGAGACACAGATACGCAGTATTTT

D gene: -
V gene: TRBV5-1
clone size: -
J gene: TRBJ2-2
CDR3 protein: CASSLVGAGELFF
CDR3 DNA: TGCGCCAGCAGCTTGGTGGGGGCCGGGGAGCTGTTTTTT

D gene: -
V gene: TRBV10-2
clone size: -
J gene: TRBJ1-1
CDR3 protein: CASMTDSYTEAFF
CDR3 DNA: TGCGCCAGCATGACGGACAGTTACACTGAAGCTTTCTTT

D gene: TRBD1
V gene: TRBV19
clone size: -
J gene: TRBJ1-2
CDR3 protein: CATEDRGDYGYTF
CDR3 DNA: TGTGCCACCGAGGACAGGGGGGACTATGGCTACACCTTC

D gene: -
V gene: TRBV6-6
clone size: -
J gene: TRBJ2-7
CDR3 protein: CASSHRVGESYEQYF
CDR3 DNA: TGTGCCAGCAGCCACAGAGTGGGGGAATCCTACGAGCAGTACTTC

D gene: -
V gene: TRBV9
clone size: -
J gene: TRBJ1-3
CDR3 protein: CASSVGRGTPLGF
CDR3 DNA: -

D gene: -
V gene: TRBV7-8
clone size: once
J gene: TRBJ2-7
CDR3 protein: CASSLSLYEQYF
CDR3 DNA: TGTGCCAGCAGCTTAAGCCTCTACGAGCAGTACTTC

D gene: -
V gene: TRBV6-1
clone size: -
J gene: TRBJ2-7
CDR3 protein: CASSVYNGGPLYEQYF
CDR3 DNA: TGTGCCAGCAGTGTTTATAATGGGGGACCGCTCTACGAGCAGTACTTC

D gene: TRBD1
V gene: TRBV6-1
clone size: -
J gene: TRBJ2-1
CDR3 protein: CASSVDRGTYNEQFF
CDR3 DNA: TGTGCCAGCAGTGTAGACAGGGGAACCTACAATGAGCAGTTCTTC

D gene: TRBD2
V gene: TRBV28
clone size: -
J gene: TRBJ2-7
CDR3 protein: CASSRLADNYEQYF
CDR3 DNA: TGTGCCAGCAGTCGACTAGCTGACAACTACGAGCAGTACTTC